The 30 T cell receptor beta chains reported below all come from one sample, sequenced in a study of STAT5B mutations in CD4+ large granular lymphocyte leukemia. Assay: immunoSEQ multiplex PCR; the TCRdb copy retains only in-frame clones and omits some. The sample includes approximately 32,000 clones, around 72% of them seen just once. Sequenced material: CD4+ T cells from blood buffy coats. These receptors were obtained from a human donor in good health.

The chain joins TRBV29-1 to TRBJ2-7, with D possibly TRBD2 on 6 matching bases. The CDR3 has 13 amino acids. The germline CDR1 and CDR2 sequences are SQVTM and ANQGSEA. Trimming left V 3 bases short and J 5 bases short, with 14 bases between. The CDR3, as DNA: TGCAGCGTTGAGGAGGGCGGTTCGAACGAGCAGTACTTC. Protein product: CSVEEGGSNEQYF.

This clone was seen more than once but under ten times. The chain joins TRBV5-1 to TRBJ2-2; D gene ambiguous. Trimming removed 3 bases from V and 2 bases from J, with 8 bases in between. The CDR3 sequence is 14 residues long. Germline V CDR1 and CDR2: SGHRS, YFSETQ. CDR3 DNA sequence: TGCGCCAGCAGCTCCATGGATAACACCGGGGAGCTGTTTTTT. Its protein is CASSSMDNTGELFF.

This clone appeared a few times. This chain links TRBV19 with TRBJ1-6; the D gene is possibly TRBD1 (5 bases). V was pared by 7 bases and J by 1 base, with 20 bases between. The CDR3 extends over 18 amino acids. Per the germline V gene, CDR1 is LNHDA and CDR2 is SQIVND (reference sequence). CDR3: CASTPRGVASSYNSPLHF. CDR3 bases: TGTGCCAGTACCCCACGAGGGGTTGCCAGTTCCTATAATTCACCCCTCCACTTT.

V and J are TRBV7-2 and TRBJ1-2; D uncertain. Between the trimmed V and J ends, which lost 1 base and 7 bases, there was a span of 16 bases. The CDR3 consists of 15 residues. CDR1 is SGHTA, CDR2 FQGNSA, per germline. The CDR3 spells CASSLDRAGMRGYTF. For the CDR3, the DNA is TGTGCCAGCAGCTTAGACCGGGCGGGCATGCGTGGCTACACCTTC.

The J gene is TRBJ2-5, the V gene TRBV4-1, with 9 bases lining up with TRBD1. The J call is doubtful: the DNA matches TRBJ2-7 better. This CDR3 has 15 residues. The germline V gene encodes CDR1 MGHRA and CDR2 YSYEKL. CDR3 amino acids: CASSQSLDRGSEQYF. The CDR3 nucleotides are TGCGCCAGCAGCCAAAGTTTGGACAGGGGTAGCGAGCAGTACTTC.

Note on this clone: At one of its ends the junction is not consistent with the germline gene, which may arise from a read error. This chain joins TRBV6-1 and TRBJ1-1; tentative D call: TRBD1 (5 bases). Germline-derived CDR1 and CDR2 are MNHNS and SASEGT. The CDR3 length is 16 residues. In DNA form, the CDR3 reads TGTGCCAGCAGGGAAGTCCCGGGACTGGGGAACACTGAAGCTTTCTTT. Translation gives CASREVPGLGNTEAFF.

This chain joins TRBV10-3 and TRBJ2-7; D gene unclear. The V end was cut by 4 bases, the J end by 2 bases, with 9 bases between. Germline CDR1 ENHRY, CDR2 SYGVKD. The CDR3 is 13 amino acids. The CDR3 sequence: CAISARPPYEQYF. CDR3 sequence (DNA): TGTGCCATCAGTGCTAGGCCCCCCTACGAGCAGTACTTC.

V gene TRBV19 combines with J gene TRBJ1-1; 9 bases map to TRBD1. Per germline, CDR1 LNHDA and CDR2 SQIVND (reference sequence). With V trimmed by 5 bases and J by 4 bases, 2 bases remained unmatched. The CDR3 contains 13 residues. CDR3 loop: CASSSTGGTEAFF. The CDR3 DNA sequence: TGTGCCAGTAGTTCGACAGGGGGCACTGAAGCTTTCTTT.

In this sample, this clone turned up once. This chain connects TRBV5-4 to TRBJ2-5; possibly TRBD1 for D (6 bases). Germline V lookup: CDR1 SGHNT, CDR2 YYREEE (reference sequence). CDR3 length equals 12 residues. Trimming cost V 4 bases and J 9 bases, with 13 bases left between them. The CDR3 spells CASSPDPGAQYF. CDR3 nucleotides: TGTGCCAGCAGCCCCGATCCAGGGGCCCAGTACTTC.

The V call is TRBV2, the J call TRBJ2-2, with a possible D match to TRBD2 (5 bases). The CDR3 totals 17 residues. Germline V gene data show CDR1 as SNHLY and CDR2 as FYNNEI. V lost 8 bases and J lost 10, with 29 bases in between. CDR3 sequence: CASRRRVYERISEELFF. DNA for the CDR3: TGTGCCAGCCGGCGCCGAGTGTACGAACGAATTAGCGAGGAGCTGTTTTTT. Full variable domain (outside the CDR3, taken from reference TRBV2 and TRBJ2-2): EPEVTQTPSHQVTQMGQEVILRCVPISNHLYFYWYRQILGQKVEFLVSFYNNEISEKSEIFDDQFSVERPDGSNFTLKIRSTKLEDSAMYFCASRRRVYERISEELFFGEGSRLTVL.

This clone was picked up a small number of times. CDR3 in amino acids: CASSQAGFTGELFF. DNA for the CDR3: TGTGCCAGCAGCCAAGCTGGCTTCACCGGGGAGCTGTTTTTT. The gene calls are TRBV4-2 and TRBJ2-2; no firm D call. Per the germline V gene, CDR1 is LGHNA and CDR2 is YNFKEQ. Trimming shortened V by 1 base and J by 4 bases, and 7 bases separated the two germline ends. CDR3 size: 14 residues.

The V call is TRBV7-2, the J call TRBJ2-5, with 10 bases fitting TRBD2. V trimming: 5 bases; J trimming: 1 base; junction bases outside the gene matches: 4. The germline CDR1 and CDR2 sequences are SGHTA and FQGNSA. The CDR3 loop spans 15 amino acids. DNA of the CDR3: TGTGCCAGCAGCCGGACTAGCGGAGTCCAAGAGACCCAGTACTTC. It encodes CASSRTSGVQETQYF. Variable domain in full (rest from reference TRBV7-2 and TRBJ2-5): GAGVSQSPSNKVTEKGKDVELRCDPISGHTALYWYRQSLGQGLEFLIYFQGNSAPDKSGLPSDRFSAERTGGSVSTLTIQRTQQEDSAVYLCASSRTSGVQETQYFGPGTRLLVL.

This clone was picked up a small number of times. The chain combines TRBV7-9 with TRBJ2-1; tentative D call: TRBD2 (7 bases). The CDR3 runs 16 residues. Deletions cut 4 bases from V and 4 bases from J, with 17 bases between. Germline-derived CDR1 and CDR2 are SEHNR and FQNEAQ (reference sequence). The CDR3 nucleotides are TGTGCCAGCAGCTCGCTCCAGGGGAGGGAATACAATGAGCAGTTCTTC. Protein: CASSSLQGREYNEQFF.

This clone occurred a few times. This rearrangement joins TRBV11-2 to TRBJ2-2; no firm D call. Germline V CDR1 and CDR2: SGHAT, FQNNGV. This CDR3 is built from 15 residues. The germline V and J ends were trimmed by 3 bases and 3 bases, with 11 bases remaining between them. This CDR3 is CASSFRHGDTGELFF. CDR3 DNA sequence: TGTGCCAGCAGCTTCCGACATGGAGACACCGGGGAGCTGTTTTTT.

The chain employs TRBV6-1 and TRBJ2-5; 14 nucleotides line up with TRBD2. J was trimmed by 8 bases and V by 3 bases; bases with no gene match: 2. This CDR3 spans 14 amino acids. The germline gives CDR1 MNHNS, CDR2 SASEGT. The CDR3 DNA reads as TGTGCCAGCAGTGAGACTAGCGGGGGGGAAACCCAGTACTTC. Encoded protein: CASSETSGGETQYF.

J is TRBJ2-1 and V is TRBV2, with 9 bases matching TRBD2. The CDR3 extends over 14 amino acids. V was pared by 6 bases and J by 7 bases, with 7 bases of the junction left unmatched. Germline CDR1 SNHLY, CDR2 FYNNEI. Written as DNA, the CDR3 is TGTGCCAGCAGACCCGGGACTAGCAATAATGAGCAGTTCTTC. This translates into CASRPGTSNNEQFF.

The chain employs TRBV2 and TRBJ1-2, with 8 positions matching TRBD1. Germline CDR1 is SNHLY and CDR2 is FYNNEI. V trimming: 6 bases; J trimming: 5 bases; junction bases outside the gene matches: 17. There are 17 residues in the CDR3. The CDR3 region is CASRVQGGPWAAYGYTF. CDR3 nucleotides: TGTGCCAGCAGGGTACAGGGGGGGCCCTGGGCCGCTTATGGCTACACCTTC.

V and J are TRBV6-1 and TRBJ2-5; 7 bases fit TRBD2. The CDR3 covers 13 residues. CDR1 and CDR2 (germline): MNHNS, SASEGT. The ends lost 6 bases at V and 3 bases at J; junction bases unmatched: 4. The DNA for the CDR3 is TGTGCCAGCAGAGCTAGCGGTAAAGAGACCCAGTACTTC. Protein product: CASRASGKETQYF.

This rearrangement joins TRBV2 to TRBJ2-7; 11 bases are a match to TRBD2. The CDR3 is 16 residues long. From germline, CDR1 is SNHLY and CDR2 FYNNEI. V gave up 8 bases and J gave up 2 bases; unmatched junction bases: 11. The CDR3: CASGASGGPNTYEQYF. The CDR3 DNA follows: TGTGCCAGCGGGGCTAGCGGGGGGCCTAACACCTACGAGCAGTACTTC.

The chain is built from TRBV27 and TRBJ1-1; D ambiguous. Trimming took 7 bases from V and 11 from J, leaving 14 bases between them. Germline V gene sequence: CDR1 MNHEY, CDR2 SMNVEV (reference sequence). This CDR3 has 11 residues. The CDR3 nucleotides are TGTGCCAGCAACGATTTGGGGAAGGCTTTCTTT. Translating gives CASNDLGKAFF.

This chain links TRBV18 with TRBJ2-3; 7 positions agree with TRBD1. V shed 1 base, J shed 3 bases, and the junction held 4 bases outside the gene matches. The length of the CDR3 is 15 residues. Per germline, CDR1 KGHSH and CDR2 LQKENI. The CDR3, as DNA: TGTGCCAGCTCACCACAAGCAGGGGGAACAGATACGCAGTATTTT. This encodes CASSPQAGGTDTQYF.

This rearrangement joins TRBV19 to TRBJ1-5, with D maybe TRBD1 (5 bases). Germline loops: CDR1 LNHDA, CDR2 SQIVND (reference sequence). This CDR3 is built from 15 residues. V dropped 1 base and J dropped 4 bases, with 11 bases sitting between them. CDR3 sequence: CASSIGAQGNQPQHF. The CDR3 bases are TGTGCCAGTAGTATAGGGGCTCAGGGAAATCAGCCCCAGCATTTT.

The rearrangement joins TRBV5-4 to TRBJ1-2, with D perhaps matching TRBD1 (6 bases). This CDR3 region has 13 residues. V lost 2 bases to trimming and J lost 4 bases, with 9 bases between them. In germline, CDR1 is SGHNT, CDR2 YYREEE (reference sequence). The DNA of the CDR3 is TGTGCCAGCAGCTTATCAGGGGTCTATGGCTACACCTTC. Its protein product is CASSLSGVYGYTF.

The rearrangement uses TRBV19 and TRBJ1-4, with 9 bases identical to TRBD1. This CDR3 is 13 amino acids long. Germline values: CDR1 LNHDA, CDR2 SQIVND (reference sequence). V dropped 5 bases and J dropped 8; count of bases not matched to a gene: 3. In nucleotides, the CDR3 is TGTGCCAGTAGTGGGACAGGGACAGAAAAACTGTTTTTT. Encoded protein: CASSGTGTEKLFF.

The gene calls are TRBV7-2 and TRBJ1-5; tentative D call: TRBD1 (5 bases). Germline V gene lookup returns CDR1 SGHTA and CDR2 FQGNSA. Trimming pared 0 bases from V and 6 bases from J, leaving 15 bases between. This CDR3 spans 16 amino acids. The CDR3 bases are TGTGCCAGCAGCTTAGCGTCGGGGGGGGTCGTTCAGCCCCAGCATTTT. Translation: CASSLASGGVVQPQHF.

V gene TRBV2 combines with J gene TRBJ2-1, with D perhaps assigned TRBD1 or TRBD2 (5 bases each). Per the germline V gene, CDR1 is SNHLY and CDR2 is FYNNEI. Trimming removed 9 bases at V and 2 bases at J, with 14 bases between. This CDR3 region has 14 residues. CDR3 in amino acids: CASLVGRTYNEQFF. The CDR3 coding sequence is TGTGCCAGTCTGGTGGGACGGACCTACAATGAGCAGTTCTTC.

J is TRBJ2-7 and V is TRBV18; 7 bases line up with TRBD1. The CDR3 consists of 13 residues. V shed 4 bases and J 3 bases; nucleotides not matched to a gene: 3. The germline CDR1 and CDR2 sequences are KGHSH and LQKENI. The CDR3 loop is CASSLDRSYEQYF. CDR3 bases: TGTGCCAGCTCACTGGACAGGAGCTACGAGCAGTACTTC.

V and J are TRBV5-6 and TRBJ2-7; a weak D match, TRBD2 (6 bases). The CDR3 is 14 amino acids. CDR1 and CDR2 from the germline V gene are SGHDT and YYEEEE. Trimming stripped 5 bases from V and 3 bases from J, with 15 bases between. CDR3 amino acids: CASRGGLEIYEQYF. In DNA, the CDR3 is TGTGCCAGCAGAGGAGGGCTGGAGATCTACGAGCAGTACTTC. Based on the CDR3 plus reference TRBV5-6 and TRBJ2-7, the full variable domain is DAGVTQSPTHLIKTRGQQVTLRCSPKSGHDTVSWYQQALGQGPQFIFQYYEEEERQRGNFPDRFSGHQFPNYSSELNVNALLLGDSALYLCASRGGLEIYEQYFGPGTRLTVT.

The chain joins TRBV19 to TRBJ2-7; D perhaps matches TRBD1 (5 bases). Germline CDR1 is LNHDA and CDR2 is SQIVND (reference sequence). The CDR3 is 13 amino acids. Trimming took off 8 bases at V and 3 bases at J, with 14 bases between the two ends. CDR3 DNA: TGTGCCAGTTCGAACAGGTTAGACTACGAGCAGTACTTC. Its translation: CASSNRLDYEQYF.

The chain joins TRBV6-4 to TRBJ2-2; D ambiguous. Germline assignment: CDR1 MRHNA and CDR2 SNTAGT. There are 14 residues in the CDR3. V lost 4 bases and J lost 2, with 8 bases in between. In DNA form, the CDR3 reads TGTGCCAGCAGTGTGGACCAAAACACCGGGGAGCTGTTTTTT. This codes for CASSVDQNTGELFF.